This passage covers 7 T cell receptor beta chains from one sample sequenced in a study of T-cell memory formation after mild COVID-19. MiXCR was run by TCRdb on the 5' RACE reads, yielding one entry per CDR3 protein. The profile shows 150,000 to 200,000 distinct CDR3 sequences, approximately 16% of them singletons. Sequencing used PBMCs or a T cell subset sorted from them (not recorded which). The receptors originated from an adult woman who had mild COVID-19 (a few samples of this study predate the infection). Cell type and time point are not known.

This rearrangement joins TRBV4-2 to TRBJ1-2, with unresolved D. The CDR3 length is 15 residues. V was clipped by 0 bases and J by 10 bases, with 18 bases between them. The germline V gene has CDR1 LGHNA and CDR2 YNFKEQ. The CDR3 here is CASSQDRTLRLIYTF. The CDR3 region has the DNA TGTGCCAGCAGCCAAGATAGAACCCTCCGATTAATCTACACCTTC.

The chain links TRBV15 to TRBJ1-1; D remains ambiguous. CDR3 length: 13 residues. In germline, CDR1 is LNHNV, CDR2 YYDKDF (reference sequence). Trimming cost V 1 base and J 1 base, with 4 bases left between them. The CDR3 nucleotides read TGTGCCACCAGCAGAGTTAAGAACACTGAAGCTTTCTTT. Translation: CATSRVKNTEAFF.

This clonotype was observed a few times. The chain uses TRBV7-6 and TRBJ2-5; the match to TRBD2 covers 11 bases. Germline assignment: CDR1 SGHVS and CDR2 FNYEAQ. Trimming removed 5 bases from V and 5 bases from J; junction bases left unmatched: 10. The CDR3 is made up of 16 amino acids. The CDR3 reads CASSLGTSGGRETQYF. DNA of the CDR3: TGTGCCAGCAGCCTCGGGACTAGCGGCGGTCGGGAGACCCAGTACTTC.

The chain uses TRBV6-5 and TRBJ2-2; 8 bases align to TRBD2. The V segment lost 6 bases and the J segment 0 bases; nucleotides outside the gene matches: 12. From germline, CDR1 is MNHEY and CDR2 SVGAGI. The CDR3 runs 18 residues. CDR3 residues: CASSPPPSTSANTGELFF. CDR3 nucleotide sequence: TGTGCCAGCAGCCCCCCTCCCTCGACTAGCGCGAACACCGGGGAGCTGTTTTTT.

This clonotype was recorded a few times. The V gene is TRBV24-1, the J gene TRBJ1-2; TRBD1 matches 7 bases. Germline CDR1 is KGHDR and CDR2 is SFDVKD. The ends lost 7 bases at V and 8 bases at J; junction bases unmatched: 6. The CDR3 consists of 12 residues. The chain's CDR3 is CATSRGVSGYTF. CDR3 in DNA: TGTGCCACCAGCAGGGGGGTCAGCGGCTACACCTTC.

The chain recombines TRBV6-6 with TRBJ2-7; the D gene is possibly TRBD1 (6 bases). V lost 6 bases and J 9 bases, leaving 18 bases between the germline ends. The CDR3 totals 13 residues. Germline V gene sequence: CDR1 MNHNY, CDR2 SVGAGI (reference sequence). The CDR3 nucleotides read TGTGCCAGCAGAACCCGGGACAACCCTCCGCAGTACTTC. Translating it yields CASRTRDNPPQYF.

The chain combines TRBV29-1 with TRBJ2-1, with D unclear. CDR3 size: 13 residues. The V and J ends lost 5 bases and 8 bases respectively, with 16 bases between them. Germline CDR1 and CDR2: SQVTM and ANQGSEA. The chain's CDR3 is CSVLKTKWDEQFF. CDR3 sequence (DNA): TGCAGCGTTCTAAAGACAAAATGGGATGAGCAGTTCTTC.